Included here is one TCR beta chain sequence, with context. The antigen it recognizes is unknown. No quality values exist for individual bases; no much larger clone is one base distant. The data originate from a study of T cell responses to AZD1222 COVID-19 vaccine (dated by TCRdb to about 2021). Regarding the research as a whole: A total of just over 230 trial participants underwent TCR sequencing, of whom about 200 had received two doses of AZD1222 and some 26 had received two doses of the MenACWY control vaccine. Trial participants were enrolled by age into subgroups of 18-55, 56-69 and 70-plus years, and about 150, 27 and 61 TCR-sequenced participants, respectively, were included in these subgroups. Study-wide conclusions, independent of this receptor: Nearly half of unique spike-specific TCRs reportedly recognized epitopes outside regions mutated in the B.1.351 and B.1.1.7 variants. The whole spike protein was spanned by vaccine-associated CD4 TCRs, and dominant responses were seen in regions 160-218 and 743-854. Because no day 14 peak-response samples were available, the repertoires could be characterized only after the peak T cell response. Conclusions about previously exposed vaccinees were limited because only a handful of AZD1222 recipients were SARS-CoV-2 seropositive at baseline. Participants were mostly white British and included more females than males, and it was suggested by the authors that clonal diversity may have been underestimated. A significant rise in spike-specific TCR breadth and depth was observed after two AZD1222 doses relative to day 0 and relative to MenACWY recipients. The 56-69-year group was small, and its depth increase did not reach significance, likely because of low power.

The CDR3 regions of human TCRbeta chains were analyzed by immunosequencing. In the source study's methods: TCRs in the repertoires were matched against a reference library of SARS-CoV-2-specific TCRs that had been generated with the MIRA antigen-specificity platform. Breadth was defined as the fraction of unique TCRs that were SARS-CoV-2-associated. Depth was defined as the fraction of total T cells that were SARS-CoV-2-associated. Using the MIRA data, every spike-specific TCR was mapped to the spike region that the TCR reacted to and assigned to either a CD4 or a CD8 class. Log10-transformed breadth and depth values were compared by one-way ANOVA with Sidak's multiple comparisons tests. The table comes from immuneACCESS by way of TCRdb, which keeps in-frame sequences with V and J called. Part of the clones is missing from these tables; in studies checked, under half for an unresolved V gene and the rest for unknown reasons. The V and J calls and clone size were taken over from that table, and D and trimming were inferred from the DNA. This sample has 95,000 to 150,000 clones in its table, and less than 95% of those were observed once. The ten biggest clones cover around 4.5% of the sample.

The germline V gene (reference sequence) yields SEHNR for CDR1 and FQNEAQ for CDR2. Reading from cysteine to phenylalanine, the CDR3 counts 15 amino acids. The entry retains the CDR3 DNA only, 45 bases that are in frame from base 1. Germline trimming: 2 bases from V, 7 bases from J; junction bases outside gene matches: 7. This specimen's time point label, per the study, means: baseline before first vaccination. The treatment or condition label of this sample denotes: meningococcal conjugate vaccine given as trial control. Samples from vaccinated people were obtained from the UK trials COV001 and COV002, which included a single-blind randomized controlled phase 2/3 trial of AZD1222 (ChAdOx1 nCoV-19) in healthy adults. For TCRbeta chain sequencing, PBMC samples from trial participants were taken at day 0 and at day 28 after the second dose.

This TCR came from an adult in good health. This chain joins TRBV7-9 to TRBJ2-1, with 8 bases in between that match TRBD2. This sample comprised peripheral blood, obtained on day 0 of MenACWY control vaccination. The bases read TGTGCCAGCAGCTTAAGTGAGAGCGGGAGTAATGAGCAGTTCTTC. Its protein product is CASSLSESGSNEQFF. This CDR3, with the reference TRBV7-9 and TRBJ2-1 proteins standing in past its ends, gives the full variable domain DTGVSQNPRHKITKRGQNVTFRCDPISEHNRLYWYRQTLGQGPEFLTYFQNEAQLEKSRLLSDRFSAERPKGSFSTLEIQRTEQGDSAMYLCASSLSESGSNEQFFGPGTRLTVL.